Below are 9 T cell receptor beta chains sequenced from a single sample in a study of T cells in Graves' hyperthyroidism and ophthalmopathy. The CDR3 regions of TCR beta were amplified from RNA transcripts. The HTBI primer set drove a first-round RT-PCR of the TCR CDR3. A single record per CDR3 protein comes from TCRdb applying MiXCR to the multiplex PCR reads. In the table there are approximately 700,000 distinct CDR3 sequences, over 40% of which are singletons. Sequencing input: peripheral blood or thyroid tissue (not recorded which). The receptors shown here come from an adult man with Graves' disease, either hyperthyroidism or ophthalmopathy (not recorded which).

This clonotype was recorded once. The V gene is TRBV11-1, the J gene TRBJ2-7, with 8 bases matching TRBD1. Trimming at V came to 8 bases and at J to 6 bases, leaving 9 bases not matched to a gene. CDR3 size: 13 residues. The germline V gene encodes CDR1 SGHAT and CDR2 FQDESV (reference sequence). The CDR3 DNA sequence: TGTGCCAGCGAAATCCAGGGGGCGGGCGAGCAGTACTTC. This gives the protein CASEIQGAGEQYF. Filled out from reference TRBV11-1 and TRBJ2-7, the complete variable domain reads EAEVAQSPRYKITEKSQAVAFWCDPISGHATLYWYRQILGQGPELLVQFQDESVVDDSQLPKDRFSAERLKGVDSTLKIQPAELGDSAMYLCASEIQGAGEQYFGPGTRLTVT.

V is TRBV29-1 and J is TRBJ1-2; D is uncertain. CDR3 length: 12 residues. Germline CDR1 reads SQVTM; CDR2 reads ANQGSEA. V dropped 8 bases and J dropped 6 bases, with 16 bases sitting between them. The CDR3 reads CSLGSPVNGYTF. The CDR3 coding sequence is TGCAGCTTAGGATCACCGGTTAATGGCTACACCTTC.

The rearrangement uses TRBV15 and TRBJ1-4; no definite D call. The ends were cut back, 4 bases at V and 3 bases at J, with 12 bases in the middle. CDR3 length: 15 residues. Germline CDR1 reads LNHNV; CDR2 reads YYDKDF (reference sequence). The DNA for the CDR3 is TGTGCCACCAGCACCGGGCCAAGTGCTAATGAAAAACTGTTTTTT. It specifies CATSTGPSANEKLFF.

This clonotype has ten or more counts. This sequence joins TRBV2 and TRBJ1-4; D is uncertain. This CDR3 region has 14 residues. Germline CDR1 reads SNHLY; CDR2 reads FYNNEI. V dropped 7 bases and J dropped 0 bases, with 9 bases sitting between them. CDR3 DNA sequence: TGTGCCAGCAAGCTTCAGGCAACTAATGAAAAACTGTTTTTT. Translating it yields CASKLQATNEKLFF. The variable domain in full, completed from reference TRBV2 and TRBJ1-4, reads EPEVTQTPSHQVTQMGQEVILRCVPISNHLYFYWYRQILGQKVEFLVSFYNNEISEKSEIFDDQFSVERPDGSNFTLKIRSTKLEDSAMYFCASKLQATNEKLFFGSGTQLSVL.

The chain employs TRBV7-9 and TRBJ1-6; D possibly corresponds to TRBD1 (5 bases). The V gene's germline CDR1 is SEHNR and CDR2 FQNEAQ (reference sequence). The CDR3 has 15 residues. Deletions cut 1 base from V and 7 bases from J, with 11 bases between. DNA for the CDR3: TGTGCCAGCAGCTTAGGGGGGGTGGGAAATTCACCCCTCCACTTT. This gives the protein CASSLGGVGNSPLHF.

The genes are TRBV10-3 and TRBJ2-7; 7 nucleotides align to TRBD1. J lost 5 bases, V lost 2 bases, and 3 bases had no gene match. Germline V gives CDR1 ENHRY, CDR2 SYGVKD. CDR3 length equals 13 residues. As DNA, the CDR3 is TGTGCCATCAGTGAGGCCGACAGGGACGAGCAGTACTTC. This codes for CAISEADRDEQYF.

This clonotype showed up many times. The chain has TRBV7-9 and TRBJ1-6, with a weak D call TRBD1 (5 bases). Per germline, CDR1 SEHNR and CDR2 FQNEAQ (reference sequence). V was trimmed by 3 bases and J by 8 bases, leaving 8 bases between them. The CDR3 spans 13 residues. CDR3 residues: CASSLTVDSPLHF. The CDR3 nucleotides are TGTGCCAGCAGCTTGACAGTCGATTCACCCCTCCACTTT.

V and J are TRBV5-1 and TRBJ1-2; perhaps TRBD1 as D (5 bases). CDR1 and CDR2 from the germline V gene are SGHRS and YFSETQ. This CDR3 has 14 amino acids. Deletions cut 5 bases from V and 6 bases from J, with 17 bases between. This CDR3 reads CASSPSGGSNGYTF. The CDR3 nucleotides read TGCGCCAGCAGTCCCTCGGGGGGGTCTAATGGCTACACCTTC. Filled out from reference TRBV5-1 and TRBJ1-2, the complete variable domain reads KAGVTQTPRYLIKTRGQQVTLSCSPISGHRSVSWYQQTPGQGLQFLFEYFSETQRNKGNFPGRFSGRQFSNSRSEMNVSTLELGDSALYLCASSPSGGSNGYTFGSGTRLTVV.

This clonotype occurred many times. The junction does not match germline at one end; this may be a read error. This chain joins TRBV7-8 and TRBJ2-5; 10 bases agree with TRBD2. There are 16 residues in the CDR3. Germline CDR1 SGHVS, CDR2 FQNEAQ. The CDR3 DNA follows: TGTGCTAGCAGCTTAGGTGCTAGCGGGGGTGGTGAGACCCAGTACTTC. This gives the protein CASSLGASGGGETQYF. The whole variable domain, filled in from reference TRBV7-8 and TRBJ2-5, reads GAGVSQSPRYKVAKRGQDVALRCDPISGHVSLFWYQQALGQGPEFLTYFQNEAQLDKSGLPSDRFFAERPEGSVSTLKIQRTQQEDSAVYLCASSLGASGGGETQYFGPGTRLLVL.